The TCR beta chain described here comes from a study of shared clonotypes between healthy human individuals. On the study more broadly: The donor group consisted of two women and three men, aged 18 to 49.

Study findings and constraints: Naive CD4 clonotype sharing across a few donors was 4% to 5%.

The CDR3 is made up of 16 amino acids. The germline CDR1 and CDR2 sequences are MGHDK and SYGVNS. With V trimmed by 4 bases and J by 3 bases, 11 bases remained unmatched. On this clone itself: Its specificity is not known.

The naive CD8 population came from CD45RO-negative cells selected for CCR7, without terminally differentiated effector memory CD45RA+ cells. Generated by immunoSEQ multiplex PCR, the TCRdb table keeps only in-frame clones and is missing some. The data contain 630,000 or so clones, roughly 98% of them singletons. The clonotype was recovered from a man aged 30 to 45 in good health. The chain couples TRBV25-1 to TRBJ2-7; 8 bases fit TRBD1. Sequencing used naive CD8+ T cells sorted from blood. The CDR3 DNA reads as TGTGCCAGCAGTGCCTCCGGGACAGGATCTGTCTACGAGCAGTACTTC. This codes for CASSASGTGSVYEQYF.